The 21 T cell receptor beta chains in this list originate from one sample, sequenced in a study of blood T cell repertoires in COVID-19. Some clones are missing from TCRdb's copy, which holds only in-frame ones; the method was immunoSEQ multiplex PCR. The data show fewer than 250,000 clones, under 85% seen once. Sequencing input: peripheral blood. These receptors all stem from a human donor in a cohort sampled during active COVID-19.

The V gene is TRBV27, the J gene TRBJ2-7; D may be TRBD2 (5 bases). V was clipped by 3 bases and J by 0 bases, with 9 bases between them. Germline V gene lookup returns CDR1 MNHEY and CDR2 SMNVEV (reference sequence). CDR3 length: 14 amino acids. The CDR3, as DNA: TGTGCCAGCAGTTTGCGGGTTGCCTCCTACGAGCAGTACTTC. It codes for CASSLRVASYEQYF.

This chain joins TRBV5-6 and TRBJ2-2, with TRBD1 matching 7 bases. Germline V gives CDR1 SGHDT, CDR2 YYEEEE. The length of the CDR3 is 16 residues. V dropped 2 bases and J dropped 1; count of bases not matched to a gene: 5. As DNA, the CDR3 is TGTGCCAGCAGCTTACTCAGACAGGGGAACACCGGGGAGCTGTTTTTT. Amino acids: CASSLLRQGNTGELFF.

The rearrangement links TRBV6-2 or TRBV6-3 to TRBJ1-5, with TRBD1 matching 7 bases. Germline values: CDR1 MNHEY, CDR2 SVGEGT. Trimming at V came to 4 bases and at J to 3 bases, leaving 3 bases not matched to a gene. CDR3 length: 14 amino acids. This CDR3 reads CASSWTGVNQPQHF. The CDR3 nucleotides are TGTGCCAGCAGTTGGACAGGAGTCAATCAGCCCCAGCATTTT.

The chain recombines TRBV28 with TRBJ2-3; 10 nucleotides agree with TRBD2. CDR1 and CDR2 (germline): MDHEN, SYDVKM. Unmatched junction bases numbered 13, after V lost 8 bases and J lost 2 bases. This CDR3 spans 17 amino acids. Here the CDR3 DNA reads TGTGCCAGCCCCCCTTCTAGCGGGAGCGGTAACACAGATACGCAGTATTTT. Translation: CASPPSSGSGNTDTQYF.

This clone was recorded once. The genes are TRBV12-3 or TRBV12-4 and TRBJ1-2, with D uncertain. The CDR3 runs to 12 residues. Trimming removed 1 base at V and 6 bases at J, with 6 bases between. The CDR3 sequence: CASSLVGHGYTF. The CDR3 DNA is TGTGCCAGCAGTTTAGTCGGTCATGGCTACACCTTC.

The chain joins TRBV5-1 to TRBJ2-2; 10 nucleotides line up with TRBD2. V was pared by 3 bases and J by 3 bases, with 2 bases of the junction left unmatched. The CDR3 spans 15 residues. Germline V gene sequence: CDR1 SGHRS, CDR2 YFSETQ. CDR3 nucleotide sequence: TGCGCCAGCAGCTCGGGGACTAGCGACACCGGGGAGCTGTTTTTT. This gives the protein CASSSGTSDTGELFF.

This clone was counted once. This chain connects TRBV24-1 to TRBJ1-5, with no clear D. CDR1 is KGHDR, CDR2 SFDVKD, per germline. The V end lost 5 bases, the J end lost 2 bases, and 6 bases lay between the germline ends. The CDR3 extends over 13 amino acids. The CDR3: CATSVRGNQPQHF. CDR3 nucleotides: TGTGCCACCAGTGTACGAGGCAATCAGCCCCAGCATTTT.

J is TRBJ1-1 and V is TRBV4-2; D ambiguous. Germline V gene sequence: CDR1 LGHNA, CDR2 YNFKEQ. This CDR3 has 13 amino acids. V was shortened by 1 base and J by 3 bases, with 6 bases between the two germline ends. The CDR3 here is CASSQVPDTEAFF. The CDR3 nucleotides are TGTGCCAGCAGCCAAGTGCCAGACACTGAAGCTTTCTTT.

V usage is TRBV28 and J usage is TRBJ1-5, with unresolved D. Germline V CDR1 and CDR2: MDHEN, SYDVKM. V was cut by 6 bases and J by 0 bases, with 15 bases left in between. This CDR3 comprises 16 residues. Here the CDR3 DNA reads TGTGCCAGCAGCCGTTACGTGGCGGGTAGCAATCAGCCCCAGCATTTT. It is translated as CASSRYVAGSNQPQHF.

In DNA, the CDR3 is TGTGCCTCCTACTATGGGACTAGCGGGACCGGGGAGCTGTTTTTT. Translation: CASYYGTSGTGELFF. The V and J genes are TRBV10-3 and TRBJ2-2; 12 positions match TRBD2. Germline CDR1 reads ENHRY; CDR2 reads SYGVKD. This CDR3 has 15 residues. V was pared by 11 bases and J by 5 bases, with 9 bases of the junction left unmatched.

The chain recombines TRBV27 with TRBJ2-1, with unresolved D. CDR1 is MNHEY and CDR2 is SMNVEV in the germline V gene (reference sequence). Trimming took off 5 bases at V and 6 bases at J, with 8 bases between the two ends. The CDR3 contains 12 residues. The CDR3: CASSPRFNEQFF. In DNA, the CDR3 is TGTGCCAGCAGTCCTAGATTCAATGAGCAGTTCTTC.

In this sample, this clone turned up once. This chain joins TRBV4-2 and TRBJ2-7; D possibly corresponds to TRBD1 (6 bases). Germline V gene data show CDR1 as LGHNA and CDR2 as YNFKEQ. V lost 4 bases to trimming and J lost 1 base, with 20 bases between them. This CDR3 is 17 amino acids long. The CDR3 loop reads CASSPEGVDRNSYEQYF. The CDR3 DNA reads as TGTGCCAGCAGCCCAGAAGGAGTAGACAGGAATTCCTACGAGCAGTACTTC.

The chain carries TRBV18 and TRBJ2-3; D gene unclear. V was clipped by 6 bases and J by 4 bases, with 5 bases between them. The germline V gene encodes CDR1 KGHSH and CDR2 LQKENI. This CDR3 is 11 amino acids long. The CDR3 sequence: CASSLSDTQYF. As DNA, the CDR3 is TGTGCCAGCTCCCTGTCAGATACGCAGTATTTT.

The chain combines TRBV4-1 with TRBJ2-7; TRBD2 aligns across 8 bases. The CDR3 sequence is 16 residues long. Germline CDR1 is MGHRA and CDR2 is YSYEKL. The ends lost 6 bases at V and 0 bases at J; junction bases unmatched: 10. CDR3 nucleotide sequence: TGCGCCAGCAGGGCTCTACTAGCGGAATCCTCCTACGAGCAGTACTTC. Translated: CASRALLAESSYEQYF.

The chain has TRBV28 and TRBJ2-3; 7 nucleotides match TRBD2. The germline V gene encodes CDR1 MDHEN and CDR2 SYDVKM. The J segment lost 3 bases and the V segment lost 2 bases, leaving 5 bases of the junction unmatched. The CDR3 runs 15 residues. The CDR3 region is CASSLGGRETDTQYF. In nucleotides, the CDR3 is TGTGCCAGCAGTTTAGGCGGGAGAGAAACAGATACGCAGTATTTT.

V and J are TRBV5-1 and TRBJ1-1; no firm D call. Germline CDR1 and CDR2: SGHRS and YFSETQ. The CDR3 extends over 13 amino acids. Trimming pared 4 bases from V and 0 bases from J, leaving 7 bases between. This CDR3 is CASSAHLNTEAFF. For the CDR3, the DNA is TGCGCCAGCAGCGCTCACTTGAACACTGAAGCTTTCTTT.

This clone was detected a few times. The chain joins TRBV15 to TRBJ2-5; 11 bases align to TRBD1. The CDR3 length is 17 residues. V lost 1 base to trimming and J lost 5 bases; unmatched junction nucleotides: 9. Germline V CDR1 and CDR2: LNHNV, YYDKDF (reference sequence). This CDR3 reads CATSRAGTGGTWETQYF. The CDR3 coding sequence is TGTGCCACCAGCAGAGCCGGGACAGGGGGTACCTGGGAGACCCAGTACTTC.

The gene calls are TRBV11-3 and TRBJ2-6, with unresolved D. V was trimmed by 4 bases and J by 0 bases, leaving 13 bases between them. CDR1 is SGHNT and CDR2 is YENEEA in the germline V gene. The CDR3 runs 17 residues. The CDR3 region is CASSSQFQPSGANVLTF. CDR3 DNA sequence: TGTGCCAGCAGCTCCCAGTTCCAACCCTCTGGGGCCAACGTCCTGACTTTC.

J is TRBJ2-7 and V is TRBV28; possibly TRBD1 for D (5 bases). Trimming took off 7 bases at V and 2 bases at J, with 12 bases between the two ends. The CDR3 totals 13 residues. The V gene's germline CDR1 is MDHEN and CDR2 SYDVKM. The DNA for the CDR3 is TGTGCCAGCACCCCAGGGCCCGCCTACGAGCAGTACTTC. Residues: CASTPGPAYEQYF.

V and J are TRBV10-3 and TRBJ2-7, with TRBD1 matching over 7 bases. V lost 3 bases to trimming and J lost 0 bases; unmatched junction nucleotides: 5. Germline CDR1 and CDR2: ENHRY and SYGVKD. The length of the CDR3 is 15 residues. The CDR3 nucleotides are TGTGCCATCAGTGAAATTAGACAGGGCTCCTACGAGCAGTACTTC. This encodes CAISEIRQGSYEQYF.

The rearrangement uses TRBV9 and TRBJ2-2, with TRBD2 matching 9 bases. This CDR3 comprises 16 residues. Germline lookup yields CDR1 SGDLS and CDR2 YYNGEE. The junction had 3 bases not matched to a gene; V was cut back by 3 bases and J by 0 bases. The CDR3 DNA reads TGTGCCAGCAGCGCGACTAGCGGACCGAACACCGGGGAGCTGTTTTTT. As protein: CASSATSGPNTGELFF.